A selection of T cell receptor beta chains follows, all from one sample in a study of shared clonotypes between healthy human individuals. Profiled with immunoSEQ multiplex PCR; TCRdb holds only in-frame clones, not every one. The sample lists around 650,000 clones, approximately 96% seen once, with approximately 0.1% in the top ten. Specimen: naive CD8+ T cells sorted from blood. The receptors derive from a young woman in good health. Each CDR3 is given with its conserved first and last residue.

v_call,j_call,cdr3_aa
TRBV11-2,TRBJ1-2,CASSSGQGNYGYTF
TRBV2,TRBJ2-6,CASSEVQVDWTYSGANVLTF
TRBV5-1,TRBJ2-7,CASSPVGTGSYEQYF
TRBV14,TRBJ1-2,CASPPQGLGGYTF
TRBV27,TRBJ2-1,CASSPGTVPSAYNEQFF
TRBV27,TRBJ2-3,CASRRPGTSGIVDTQYF
TRBV20-1,TRBJ1-2,CSVWTGHGYTF
TRBV2,TRBJ1-6,CASREGQRNSPLHF
TRBV4-1,TRBJ1-6,CASSQKQVSPLHF
TRBV28,TRBJ2-7,CACGTGPGEQYF
TRBV27,TRBJ1-2,CASSLSTGANYGYTF
TRBV9,TRBJ1-1,CASSVTGLNTEAFF
TRBV19,TRBJ1-1,CASTDFGFEAFF
TRBV13,TRBJ2-5,CASSLAGNQETQYF
TRBV11-2,TRBJ2-1,CASSHSLAGGNEQFF
TRBV9,TRBJ1-2,CASSPRQQGDGYTF
TRBV25-1,TRBJ2-2,CASSEGPGGGNGELFF
TRBV28,TRBJ2-7,CASSQTHEQYF
TRBV28,TRBJ1-2,CASKPGQSLFSYTF
TRBV14,TRBJ2-5,CASSQGALRETQYF
TRBV5-1,TRBJ1-1,CASSLASSLGHTEAFF
TRBV27,TRBJ2-2,CASSFGGSTGELFF
TRBV9,TRBJ1-1,CASSLDMNTEAFF
TRBV29-1,TRBJ1-1,CSVVGVGTEAFF
TRBV19,TRBJ2-1,CASSPWTAYNEQFF
TRBV27,TRBJ2-1,CASSFGDNEQFF
TRBV7-2,TRBJ2-7,CASSLAVASKIYEQYF
TRBV6-5,TRBJ1-2,CASSYQDHYGYTF
TRBV27,.,CASSHRDRTSYEQYF
TRBV21-1,TRBJ1-4,CASSKEEGVNEKLFF
TRBV4-1,TRBJ2-7,CASSHMDTSYEQYF
TRBV2,TRBJ2-3,CASSRSGGNTDTQYF
TRBV11-3,TRBJ2-2,CASSPYPEGGPTGELFF
TRBV5-8,TRBJ2-1,CASSLGYPSSYNEQFF
TRBV29-1,TRBJ2-7,CSVEDGISYEQYF
TRBV30,TRBJ1-3,CAWSQGFGNTIYF
TRBV5-6,TRBJ2-1,CASSFISDEQFF
TRBV5-1,TRBJ2-2,CASSLVREGPPGELFF
TRBV7-2,TRBJ2-1,CASSLMSGDEQFF
TRBV4-2,TRBJ2-3,CASSQESPGGEEGTQYF
TRBV7-6,TRBJ2-7,CASSLEAESYEQYF
TRBV28,TRBJ2-2,CASMTGGLAGPNTGELFF
TRBV4-1,TRBJ1-1,CASSPRIGGVNEAFF